This T cell receptor (beta chain) comes out of a study of beta chain features in type 1 diabetes. Comments on this clone: Its specificity is unknown.

Every isolated RNA sample was fully reverse transcribed, so sequencing captured expressed TCRB transcripts. The data were produced by immunoSEQ multiplex PCR, yet TCRdb's version contains in-frame clones alone and is incomplete. The sample has 95,000 to 150,000 clones; about 17% are singletons. The CDR3 is made up of 13 amino acids. The germline CDR1 and CDR2 sequences are LGHNA and YNFKEQ. V was shortened by 1 base and J by 4 bases, with 5 bases between the two germline ends. Notes on the study in general: Shortening of TCRB CDR3s, moderate but significant, appeared in all four CD4+ subsets of Type 1 diabetes patients.

The source material was central memory CD4+ T cells from blood. The TCR sequence derives from a young man with type 1 diabetes. V gene TRBV4-2 combines with J gene TRBJ1-3; D ambiguous. The CDR3 nucleotides are TGTGCCAGCAGCCAAGTTTTAGGAAACACCATATATTTT. It encodes CASSQVLGNTIYF.